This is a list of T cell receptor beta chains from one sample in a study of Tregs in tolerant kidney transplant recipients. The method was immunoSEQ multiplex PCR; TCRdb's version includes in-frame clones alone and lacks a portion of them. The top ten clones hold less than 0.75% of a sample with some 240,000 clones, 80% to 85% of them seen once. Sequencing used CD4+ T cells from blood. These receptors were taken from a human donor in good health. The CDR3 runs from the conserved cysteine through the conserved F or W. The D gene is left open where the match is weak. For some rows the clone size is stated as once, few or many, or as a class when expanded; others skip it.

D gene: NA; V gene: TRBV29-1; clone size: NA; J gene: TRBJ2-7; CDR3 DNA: TGCAGCGCCAAGGGGAATCACGAGCAGTACTTC; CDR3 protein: CSAKGNHEQYF
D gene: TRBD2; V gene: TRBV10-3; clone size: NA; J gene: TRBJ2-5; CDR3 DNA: TGTGCCTCCTCTAGCGGGGGGGCGGGTGAGACCCAGTACTTC; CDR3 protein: CASSSGGAGETQYF
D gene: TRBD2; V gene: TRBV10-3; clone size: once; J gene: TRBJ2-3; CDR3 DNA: TGTGCCATCAGACGAGGGACTAGCGGGGGAACAGGCACAGATACGCAGTATTTT; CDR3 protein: CAIRRGTSGGTGTDTQYF
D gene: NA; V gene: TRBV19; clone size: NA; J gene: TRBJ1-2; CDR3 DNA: TGTGCCAGTGTTGCTTTGGGGGCCCACTATGGCTACACCTTC; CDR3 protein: CASVALGAHYGYTF
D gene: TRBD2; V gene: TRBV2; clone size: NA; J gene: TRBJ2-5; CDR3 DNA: TGTGCCAGCAGTGGGCAAGCGGGAGAGGGAGAGACCCAGTACTTC; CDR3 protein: CASSGQAGEGETQYF
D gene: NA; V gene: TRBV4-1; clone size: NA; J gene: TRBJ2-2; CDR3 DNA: TGCGCCAGCAGCCCCCGAGGTAGTTTCACCGGGGAGCTGTTTTTT; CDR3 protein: CASSPRGSFTGELFF
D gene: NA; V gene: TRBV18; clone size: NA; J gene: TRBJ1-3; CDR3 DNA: TGTGCCAGCTCACCAGGACAGTCCTCTGGAAACACCATATATTTT; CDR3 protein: CASSPGQSSGNTIYF
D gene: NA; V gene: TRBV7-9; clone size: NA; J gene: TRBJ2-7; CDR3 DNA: TGTGCCAGCAGACCCCGGACGGACTCCTACGAGCAGTACTTC; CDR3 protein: CASRPRTDSYEQYF
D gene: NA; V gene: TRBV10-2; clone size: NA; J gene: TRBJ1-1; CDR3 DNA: TGCGCCAGCAGTGACCCGACCCTGAACACTGAAGCTTTCTTT; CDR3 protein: CASSDPTLNTEAFF
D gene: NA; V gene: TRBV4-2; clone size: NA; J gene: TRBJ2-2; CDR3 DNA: TGTGCCAGCAGCGGGGCGGGGACCGGGGAGCTGTTTTTT; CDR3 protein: CASSGAGTGELFF
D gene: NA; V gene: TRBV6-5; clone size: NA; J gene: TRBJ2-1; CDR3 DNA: TGTGCCAGCAGTTACTCGGCGAGGATCCCCTACAATGAGCAGTTCTTC; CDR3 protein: CASSYSARIPYNEQFF
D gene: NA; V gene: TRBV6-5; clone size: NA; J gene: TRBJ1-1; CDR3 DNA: TGTGCCAGCAGCCTTCAGGGGAACACTGAAGCTTTCTTT; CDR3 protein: CASSLQGNTEAFF
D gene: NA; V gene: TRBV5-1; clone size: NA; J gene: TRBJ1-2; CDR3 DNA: TGCGCCAGCAGCTCCGGGAGGTATGGCTACACCTTC; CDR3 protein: CASSSGRYGYTF
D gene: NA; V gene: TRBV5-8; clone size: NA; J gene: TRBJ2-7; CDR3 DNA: TGTGCCAGCAGCTTGACGGATCGCCGCTACGAGCAGTACTTC; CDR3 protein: CASSLTDRRYEQYF
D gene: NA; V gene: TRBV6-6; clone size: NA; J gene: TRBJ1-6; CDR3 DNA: TGTGCCACAGGACAGCTTGGTAATTCACCCCTCCACTTT; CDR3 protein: CATGQLGNSPLHF
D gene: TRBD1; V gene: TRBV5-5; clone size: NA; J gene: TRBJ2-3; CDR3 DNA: TGTGCCAGCAGCTCAGGGGGCTATACAGATACGCAGTATTTT; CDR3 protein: CASSSGGYTDTQYF
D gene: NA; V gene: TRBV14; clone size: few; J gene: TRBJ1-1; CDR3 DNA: TGTGCCACCCACGACCTGGGATATGACACTGAAGCTTTCTTT; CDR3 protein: CATHDLGYDTEAFF
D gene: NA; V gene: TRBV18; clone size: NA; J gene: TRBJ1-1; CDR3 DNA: TGTGCCAGCTCACCATCGAATTTAGGTTACACTGAAGCTTTCTTT; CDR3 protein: CASSPSNLGYTEAFF
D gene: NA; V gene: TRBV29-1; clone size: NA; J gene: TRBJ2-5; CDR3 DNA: TGCAGCGGTGACCAGGGAGAGACCCAGTACTTC; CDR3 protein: CSGDQGETQYF
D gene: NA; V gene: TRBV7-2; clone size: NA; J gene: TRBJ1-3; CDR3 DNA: TGTGCCAGCAGCCCCTGGGGGAAAGGTGACACCATATATTTT; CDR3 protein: CASSPWGKGDTIYF
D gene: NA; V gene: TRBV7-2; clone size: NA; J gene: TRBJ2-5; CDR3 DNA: TGTGCCAGCAGCTTGGGCCGGGCCCAAGAGACCCAGTACTTC; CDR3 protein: CASSLGRAQETQYF
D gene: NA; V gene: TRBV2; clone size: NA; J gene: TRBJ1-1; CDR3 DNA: TGTGCCAGCAGGGGTTGGCACACTGAAGCTTTCTTT; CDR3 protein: CASRGWHTEAFF
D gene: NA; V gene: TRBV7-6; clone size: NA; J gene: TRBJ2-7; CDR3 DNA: TGTGCCAGCAGCTTAGATCCCTACGAGCAGTACTTC; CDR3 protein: CASSLDPYEQYF
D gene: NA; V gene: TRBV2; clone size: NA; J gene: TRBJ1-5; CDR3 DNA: TGTGCCAGCAGCCCAGAGAGCAATCAGCCCCAGCATTTT; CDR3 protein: CASSPESNQPQHF
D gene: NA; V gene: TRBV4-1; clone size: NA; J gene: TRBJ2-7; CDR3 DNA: TGCGCCAGCAGCCCAGGGGGGGTCTACGAGCAGTACTTC; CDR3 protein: CASSPGGVYEQYF
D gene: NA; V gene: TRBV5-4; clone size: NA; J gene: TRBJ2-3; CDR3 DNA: TGTGCCAGCAGTCATGGCGACAGCAAAGATACGCAGTATTTT; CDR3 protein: CASSHGDSKDTQYF
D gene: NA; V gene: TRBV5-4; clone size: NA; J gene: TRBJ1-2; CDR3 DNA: TGTGCCAGCAAGTTCCGGCAGAGCGGTAGCTATGGCTACACCTTC; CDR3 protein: CASKFRQSGSYGYTF
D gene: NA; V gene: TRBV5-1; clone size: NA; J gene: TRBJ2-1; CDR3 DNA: TGCGCCAGCAGCTTGAGGCAGAGTTCCTACAATGAGCAGTTCTTC; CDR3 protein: CASSLRQSSYNEQFF
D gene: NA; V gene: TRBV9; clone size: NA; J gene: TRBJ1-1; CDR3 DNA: TGTGCCAGCAGCGTAGGGGCAGGGACATCGCCTGAAGCTTTCTTT; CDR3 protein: CASSVGAGTSPEAFF
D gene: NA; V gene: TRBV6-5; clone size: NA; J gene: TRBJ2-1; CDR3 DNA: TGTGCCAGCAGTCCCACAACCCCAGCCAATGAGCAGTTCTTC; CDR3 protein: CASSPTTPANEQFF
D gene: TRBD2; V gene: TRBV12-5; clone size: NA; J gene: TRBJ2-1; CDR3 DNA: TGTGCTAGTGGTCCCGGACTAGCAGCGTACAATGAGCAGTTCTTC; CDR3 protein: CASGPGLAAYNEQFF
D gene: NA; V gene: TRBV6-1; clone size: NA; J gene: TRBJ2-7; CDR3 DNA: TGTGCCAGCAGTAACACAGGGTCCTACGAGCAGTACTTC; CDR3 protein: CASSNTGSYEQYF
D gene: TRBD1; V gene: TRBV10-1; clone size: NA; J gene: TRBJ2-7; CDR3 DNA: TGCGCCAGCAGTCCTGGACAGGCGCCCTACGAGCAGTACTTC; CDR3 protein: CASSPGQAPYEQYF
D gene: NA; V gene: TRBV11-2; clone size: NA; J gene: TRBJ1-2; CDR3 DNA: TGTGCCAGCAGCTATCCGGGGGTGGGTGGCTACACCTTC; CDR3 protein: CASSYPGVGGYTF
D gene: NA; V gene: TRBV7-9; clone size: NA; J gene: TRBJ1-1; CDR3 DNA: TGTGCCAGCACCTTTTTTCCGGGGAGGAGTGGCACTGAAGCTTTCTTT; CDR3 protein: CASTFFPGRSGTEAFF
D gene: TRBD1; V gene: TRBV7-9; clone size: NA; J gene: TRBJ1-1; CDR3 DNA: TGTGCCAGCAGCCCCGGACAGGGTCTCACTGAAGCTTTCTTT; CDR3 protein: CASSPGQGLTEAFF
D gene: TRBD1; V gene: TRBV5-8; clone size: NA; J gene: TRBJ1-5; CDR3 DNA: TGTGCCAGCAGCTCCGGGACAGGGGGGGGCAATCAGCCCCAGCATTTT; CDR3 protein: CASSSGTGGGNQPQHF
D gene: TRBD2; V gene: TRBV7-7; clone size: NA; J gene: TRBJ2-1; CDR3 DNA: TGTGCCAGCAGCCGGACTAGCGGTGTCAACAATGAGCAGTTCTTC; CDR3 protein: CASSRTSGVNNEQFF
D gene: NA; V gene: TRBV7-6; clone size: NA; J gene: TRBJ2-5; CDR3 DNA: TGTGCCAGCAGCTCGAACACAGGGACCCAAGAGACCCAGTACTTC; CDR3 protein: CASSSNTGTQETQYF
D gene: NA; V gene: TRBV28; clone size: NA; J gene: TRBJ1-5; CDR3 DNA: TGTGCCAGCAGTCCCCCGAGTTGGGGGTCCTCCAGGGAATTTCAGCCCCAGCATTTT; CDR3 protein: CASSPPSWGSSREFQPQHF
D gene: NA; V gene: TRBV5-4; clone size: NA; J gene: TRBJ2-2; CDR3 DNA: TGTGCCAGCAGCCCGGAAGGGCGGGGCGGGGAGCTGTTTTTT; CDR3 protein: CASSPEGRGGELFF
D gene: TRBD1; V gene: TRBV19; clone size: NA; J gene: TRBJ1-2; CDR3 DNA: TGTGCCAGTAGTACGTCGACAGGGCGGCCTAACTATGGCTACACCTTC; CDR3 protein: CASSTSTGRPNYGYTF
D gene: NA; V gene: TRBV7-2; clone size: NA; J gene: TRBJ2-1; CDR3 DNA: TGTGCCAGCAGCTTAATCAAGCGCTACAATGAGCAGTTCTTC; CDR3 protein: CASSLIKRYNEQFF
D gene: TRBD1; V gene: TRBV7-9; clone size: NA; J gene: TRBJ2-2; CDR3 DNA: TGTGCCAGCAGCCCGCGACAGGGGGCGAACACCGGGGAGCTGTTTTTT; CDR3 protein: CASSPRQGANTGELFF
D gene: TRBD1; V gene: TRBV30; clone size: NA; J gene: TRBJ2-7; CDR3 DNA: TGTGCCTGGGGGGACAGGGGGTACGAGCAGTACTTC; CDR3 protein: CAWGDRGYEQYF
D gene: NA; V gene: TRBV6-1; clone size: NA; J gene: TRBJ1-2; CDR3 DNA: TGTGCCAGCAGTTTTTTCGACAGCGCTGGCACCTTC; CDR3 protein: CASSFFDSAGTF
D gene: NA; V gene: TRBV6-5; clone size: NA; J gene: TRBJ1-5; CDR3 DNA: TGTGCCAGCAGCCTGGACAGAACTCAGCCCCAGCATTTT; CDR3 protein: CASSLDRTQPQHF
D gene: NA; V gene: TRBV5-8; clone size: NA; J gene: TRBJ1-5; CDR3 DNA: TGTGCCAGCAGCGGGGTGGTTGGTTTGGGCACCCCGAGTGGCAATCAGCCCCAGCATTTT; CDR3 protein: CASSGVVGLGTPSGNQPQHF
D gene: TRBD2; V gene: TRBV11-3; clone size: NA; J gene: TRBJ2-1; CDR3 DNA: TGTGCCAGCAGCATGGGACTAGCGGGAGGGGAAAATGAGCAGTTCTTC; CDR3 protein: CASSMGLAGGENEQFF
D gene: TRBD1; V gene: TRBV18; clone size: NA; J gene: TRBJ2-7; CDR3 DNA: TGTGCCAGCTCACCACCGGGACAGGGTGCCTACGAGCAGTACTTC; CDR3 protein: CASSPPGQGAYEQYF
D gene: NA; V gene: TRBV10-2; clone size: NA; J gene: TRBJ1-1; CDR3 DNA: TGCGCCAGCAGGGGGGGCCCGCAAGGTGAAGCTTTCTTT; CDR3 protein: CASRGGPQGEAFF
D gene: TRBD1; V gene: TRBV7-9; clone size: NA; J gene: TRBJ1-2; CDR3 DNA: TGTGCCAGCAGCAGGGGGCCCGGTTTTAACTATGGCTACACCTTC; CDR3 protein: CASSRGPGFNYGYTF